These T cell receptor beta chains were read from a single sample in a study of blood T cell repertoires in COVID-19. The data were produced by immunoSEQ multiplex PCR, yet TCRdb's version contains in-frame clones alone and is incomplete. The repertoire holds 150,000 to 200,000 clones, with approximately 86% as singletons. Sample: peripheral blood. The receptors derive from a woman in her 30s with active or convalescent COVID-19. Both conserved end residues are part of each CDR3. A D gene is named only where the DNA matches it firmly. Clone size, where shown, is once, few, many, or a class for clones that have expanded.

j_gene	v_gene	d_gene	abundance	CDR3aa	CDR3nt
TRBJ1-4	TRBV7-8	TRBD1	NA	CASSLARPGGEKLFF	TGTGCCAGCAGCTTAGCGAGGCCAGGGGGTGAAAAACTGTTTTTT
TRBJ1-1	TRBV28	NA	NA	CASKGHLNTEAFF	TGTGCCAGCAAGGGACACCTGAACACTGAAGCTTTCTTT
TRBJ2-2	TRBV2	NA	once	CASRPFGPNTGELFF	TGTGCCAGCAGACCGTTTGGCCCGAACACCGGGGAGCTGTTTTTT
TRBJ2-1	TRBV5-6	TRBD2	NA	CASSLPGGYNEQFF	TGTGCCAGCAGCTTGCCGGGAGGGTACAATGAGCAGTTCTTC
TRBJ2-5	TRBV30	TRBD1	NA	CAWSVKDGRGLETQYF	TGTGCCTGGAGTGTAAAGGATGGCAGGGGGTTGGAGACCCAGTACTTC
TRBJ1-5	TRBV19	TRBD1	NA	CASSTPPQGSNQPQHF	TGTGCCAGTAGTACCCCCCCACAGGGGAGCAATCAGCCCCAGCATTTT
TRBJ2-1	TRBV4-1	NA	NA	CASSQDPQVSYNEQFF	TGCGCCAGCAGCCAAGACCCCCAGGTCTCCTACAATGAGCAGTTCTTC
TRBJ2-5	TRBV7-2	NA	NA	CASSLGRVGQETQYF	TGTGCCAGCAGCTTAGGGCGGGTAGGTCAAGAGACCCAGTACTTC
TRBJ1-2	TRBV12-3/TRBV12-4	NA	NA	CASSLAQGGGYTF	TGTGCCAGCAGTTTAGCACAGGGTGGAGGCTACACCTTC
TRBJ2-7	TRBV18	TRBD2	NA	CASSLSGDLTYEQYF	TGTGCCAGCTCACTTAGCGGGGATCTTACCTACGAGCAGTACTTC